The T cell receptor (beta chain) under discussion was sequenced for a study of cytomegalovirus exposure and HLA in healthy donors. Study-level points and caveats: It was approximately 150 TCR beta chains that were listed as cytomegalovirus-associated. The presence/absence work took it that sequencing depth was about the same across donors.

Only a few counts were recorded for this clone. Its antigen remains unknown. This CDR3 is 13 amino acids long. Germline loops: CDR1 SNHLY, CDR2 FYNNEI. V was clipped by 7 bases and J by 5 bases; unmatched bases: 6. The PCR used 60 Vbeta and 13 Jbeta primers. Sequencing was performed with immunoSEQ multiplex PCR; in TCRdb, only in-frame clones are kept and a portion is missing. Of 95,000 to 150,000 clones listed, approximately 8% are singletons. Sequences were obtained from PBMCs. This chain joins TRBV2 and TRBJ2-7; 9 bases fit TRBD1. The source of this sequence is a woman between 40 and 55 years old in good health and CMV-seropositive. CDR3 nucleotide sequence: TGTGCCAGCATAGACAGGGGGTCAGACGAGCAGTACTTC. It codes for CASIDRGSDEQYF.